This T cell receptor beta chain was captured by sequencing in a study of radiation and T cells in renal cell carcinoma. The sample's time point: blood 4 weeks post-SBRT, at nephrectomy. The sample's treatment: 15 Gy SBRT to primary tumor, nephrectomy 4 weeks later. Nephrectomy followed 15 Gy stereotactic body radiation by 4 weeks. Study-wide results and caveats: From baseline, blood top tumor clonotypes peaked at 2 weeks post-radiation. Without pretreatment biopsies, baseline tumor clonotype presence was undetermined.

Libraries were prepared by immunoSEQ multiplex PCR; TCRdb keeps only in-frame clonotypes and omits some of them. The sample has around 180,000 clones, approximately 90% seen once. On this clone: The target antigen is unknown.

V was pared by 4 bases and J by 6 bases, with 11 bases between. Per germline, CDR1 SGHNT and CDR2 YYREEE (reference sequence). The CDR3 is made up of 14 amino acids. Sequenced here: blood, sampled from a patient whose treatment included radiotherapy and nephrectomy. The receptor was isolated from a woman in her 50s with renal cell carcinoma. The rearrangement joins TRBV5-4 to TRBJ1-6; the D gene is possibly TRBD1 (5 bases). The CDR3 DNA follows: TGTGCCAGCAGCCACGGGACCTCTAATTCACCCCTCCACTTT. This sequence encodes CASSHGTSNSPLHF.